The clone carrying this T cell receptor beta chain appeared a few times. No antigen is known for it. The data were taken from a study of CD8+CD57+ T cells in acquired aplastic anemia. Study overall: The average for DNA from sorted CD4+ and CD8+ cells was about 2.9 ug. Healthy donor CD4+ samples were sequenced to a depth that averaged approximately 9.9 million reads. Study conclusions and caveats: CD8+ Simpson's diversity in patients was not significantly different from that in controls. Patients and controls were found to share some 30 CD8+ CDR3 sequences.

V was trimmed by 7 bases and J by 0 bases, leaving 13 bases between them. Germline CDR1 is SGHRS and CDR2 is YFSETQ. This CDR3 spans 14 amino acids. Genomic DNA served as template for TCR beta VDJ and CDR3 profiling. TCRdb passed the reads through MiXCR, listing each CDR3 protein once. The repertoire holds approximately 160,000 distinct CDR3 sequences, with around 40% as singletons. The chain combines TRBV5-1 with TRBJ1-1; unclear D gene. The clonotype originates from a human donor in good health. Sequencing was done on a sample of sorted CD4+, CD8+, or CD8+CD57+ T cells (not recorded which) from PBMCs. CDR3 sequence: CASGRAGLNTEAFF. CDR3 nucleotide sequence: TGCGCCAGCGGACGAGCGGGGTTGAACACTGAAGCTTTCTTT. Drawing the rest from reference TRBV5-1 and TRBJ1-1, the complete variable domain is KAGVTQTPRYLIKTRGQQVTLSCSPISGHRSVSWYQQTPGQGLQFLFEYFSETQRNKGNFPGRFSGRQFSNSRSEMNVSTLELGDSALYLCASGRAGLNTEAFFGQGTRLTVV.